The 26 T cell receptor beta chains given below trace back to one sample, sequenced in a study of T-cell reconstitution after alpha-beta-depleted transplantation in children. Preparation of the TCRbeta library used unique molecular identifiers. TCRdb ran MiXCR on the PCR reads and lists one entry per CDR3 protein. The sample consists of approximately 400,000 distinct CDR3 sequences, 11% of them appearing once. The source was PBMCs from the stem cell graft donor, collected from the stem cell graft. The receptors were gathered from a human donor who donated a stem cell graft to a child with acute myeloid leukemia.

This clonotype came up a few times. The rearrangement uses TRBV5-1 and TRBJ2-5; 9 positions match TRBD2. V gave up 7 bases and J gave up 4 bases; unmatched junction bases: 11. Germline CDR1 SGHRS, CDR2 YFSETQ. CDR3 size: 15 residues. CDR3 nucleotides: TGCGCCAGCGGGCCAGCGGGAGGTGGAGGAGAGACCCAGTACTTC. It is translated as CASGPAGGGGETQYF.

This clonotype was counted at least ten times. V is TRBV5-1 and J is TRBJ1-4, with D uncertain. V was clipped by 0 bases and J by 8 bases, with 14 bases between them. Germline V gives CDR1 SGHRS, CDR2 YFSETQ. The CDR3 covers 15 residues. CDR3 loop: CASSLVANRGEKLFF. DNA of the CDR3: TGCGCCAGCAGCTTGGTTGCCAACCGAGGGGAAAAACTGTTTTTT.

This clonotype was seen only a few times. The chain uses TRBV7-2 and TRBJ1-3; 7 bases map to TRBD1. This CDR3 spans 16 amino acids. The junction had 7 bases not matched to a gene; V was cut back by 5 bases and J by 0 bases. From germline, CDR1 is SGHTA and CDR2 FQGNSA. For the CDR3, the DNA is TGTGCCAGCAGCCCACAGGGGACTCGCTCTGGAAACACCATATATTTT. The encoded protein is CASSPQGTRSGNTIYF.

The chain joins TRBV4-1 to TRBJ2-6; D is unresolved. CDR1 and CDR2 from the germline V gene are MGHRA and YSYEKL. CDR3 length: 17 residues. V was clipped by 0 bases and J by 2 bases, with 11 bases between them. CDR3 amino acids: CASSQDSMGAGANVLTF. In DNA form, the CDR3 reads TGCGCCAGCAGCCAAGATTCGATGGGCGCTGGGGCCAACGTCCTGACTTTC.

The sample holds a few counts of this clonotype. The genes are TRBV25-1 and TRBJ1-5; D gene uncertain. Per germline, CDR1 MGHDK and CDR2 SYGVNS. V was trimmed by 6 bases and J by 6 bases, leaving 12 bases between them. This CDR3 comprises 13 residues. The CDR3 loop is CASSHSGFQPQHF. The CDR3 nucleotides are TGTGCCAGCAGCCATTCGGGGTTTCAGCCCCAGCATTTT.

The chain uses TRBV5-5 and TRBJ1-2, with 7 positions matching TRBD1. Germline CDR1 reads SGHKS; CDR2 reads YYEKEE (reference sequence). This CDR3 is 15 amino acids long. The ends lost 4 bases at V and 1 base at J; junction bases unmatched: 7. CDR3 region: CASSRGTVLNYGYTF. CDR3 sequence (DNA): TGTGCCAGCAGCCGTGGGACAGTCCTTAACTATGGCTACACCTTC.

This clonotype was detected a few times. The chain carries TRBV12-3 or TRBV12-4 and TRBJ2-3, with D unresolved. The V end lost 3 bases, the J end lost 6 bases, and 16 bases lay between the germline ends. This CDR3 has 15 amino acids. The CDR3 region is CASSFLTLPGDTQYF. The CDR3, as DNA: TGTGCCAGCAGTTTCTTGACGCTCCCCGGCGATACGCAGTATTTT.

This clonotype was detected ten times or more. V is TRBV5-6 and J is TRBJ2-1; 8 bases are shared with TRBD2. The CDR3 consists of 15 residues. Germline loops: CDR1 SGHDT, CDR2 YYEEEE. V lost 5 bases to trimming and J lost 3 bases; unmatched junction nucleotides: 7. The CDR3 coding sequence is TGTGCCAGCAGACAAACTAGCGGAAACTACAATGAGCAGTTCTTC. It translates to CASRQTSGNYNEQFF.

The CDR3 loop reads CSVGEGPDTGELFF. In DNA form, the CDR3 reads TGCAGCGTAGGAGAAGGGCCCGACACCGGGGAGCTGTTTTTT. The chain couples TRBV29-1 to TRBJ2-2, with unresolved D. V dropped 6 bases and J dropped 3 bases, with 14 bases sitting between them. This CDR3 comprises 14 residues. The V gene's germline CDR1 is SQVTM and CDR2 ANQGSEA.

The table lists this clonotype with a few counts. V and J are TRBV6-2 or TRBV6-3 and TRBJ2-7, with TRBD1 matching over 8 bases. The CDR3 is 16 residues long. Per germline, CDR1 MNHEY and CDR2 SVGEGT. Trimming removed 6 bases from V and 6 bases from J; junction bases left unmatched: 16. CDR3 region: CASSPPPTGVYVEQYF. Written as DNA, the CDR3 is TGTGCCAGCAGCCCGCCCCCGACAGGGGTGTATGTCGAGCAGTACTTC.

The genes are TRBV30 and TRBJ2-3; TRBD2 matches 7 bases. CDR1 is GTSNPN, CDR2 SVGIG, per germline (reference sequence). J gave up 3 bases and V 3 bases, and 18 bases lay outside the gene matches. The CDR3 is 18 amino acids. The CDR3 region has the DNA TGTGCCTGGAGCGATCCACTGTGGGGGGGACCGAAGACAGATACGCAGTATTTT. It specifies CAWSDPLWGGPKTDTQYF.

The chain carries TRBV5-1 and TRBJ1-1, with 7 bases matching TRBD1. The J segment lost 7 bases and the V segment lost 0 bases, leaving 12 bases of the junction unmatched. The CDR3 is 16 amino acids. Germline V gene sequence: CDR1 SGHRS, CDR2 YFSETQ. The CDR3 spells CASSLALLGGSFEAFF. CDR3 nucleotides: TGCGCCAGCAGCTTGGCCCTCTTAGGGGGCAGCTTTGAAGCTTTCTTT. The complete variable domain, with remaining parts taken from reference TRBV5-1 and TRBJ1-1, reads KAGVTQTPRYLIKTRGQQVTLSCSPISGHRSVSWYQQTPGQGLQFLFEYFSETQRNKGNFPGRFSGRQFSNSRSEMNVSTLELGDSALYLCASSLALLGGSFEAFFGQGTRLTVV.

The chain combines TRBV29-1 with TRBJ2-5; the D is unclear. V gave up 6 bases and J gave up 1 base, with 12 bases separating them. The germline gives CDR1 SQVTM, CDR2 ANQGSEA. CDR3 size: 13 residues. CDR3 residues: CSVGPRLQETQYF. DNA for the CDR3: TGCAGCGTCGGTCCGAGGCTCCAAGAGACCCAGTACTTC.

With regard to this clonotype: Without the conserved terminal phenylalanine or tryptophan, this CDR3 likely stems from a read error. CDR3 amino acids: CASSQPGSREQYS. Written as DNA, the CDR3 is TGTGCCAGCAGTCAACCGGGGTCGCGGGAGCAGTACTCC. V and J are TRBV12-3 or TRBV12-4 and TRBJ2-7; maybe TRBD2 (5 bases). V dropped 5 bases and J dropped 7 bases, with 15 bases sitting between them. CDR3 length: 13 amino acids.

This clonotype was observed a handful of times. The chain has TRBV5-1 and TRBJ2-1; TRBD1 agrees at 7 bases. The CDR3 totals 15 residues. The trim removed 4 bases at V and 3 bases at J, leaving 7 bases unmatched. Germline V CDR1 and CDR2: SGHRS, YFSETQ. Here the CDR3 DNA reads TGCGCCAGCAGCGAAGGGACAGCCCACTACAATGAGCAGTTCTTC. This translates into CASSEGTAHYNEQFF.

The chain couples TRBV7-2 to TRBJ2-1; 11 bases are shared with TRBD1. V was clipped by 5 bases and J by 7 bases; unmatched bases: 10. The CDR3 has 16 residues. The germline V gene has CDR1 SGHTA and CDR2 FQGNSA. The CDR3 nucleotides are TGTGCCAGCAGCCTCTCCGGGACAGGGGGGATGAATGAGCAGTTCTTC. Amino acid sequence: CASSLSGTGGMNEQFF.

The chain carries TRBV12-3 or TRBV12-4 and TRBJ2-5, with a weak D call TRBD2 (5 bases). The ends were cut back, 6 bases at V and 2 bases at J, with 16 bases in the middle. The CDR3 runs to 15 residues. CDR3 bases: TGTGCCAGCAGGGCCAGCGGAAGCCTTCAAGAGACCCAGTACTTC. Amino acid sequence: CASRASGSLQETQYF.

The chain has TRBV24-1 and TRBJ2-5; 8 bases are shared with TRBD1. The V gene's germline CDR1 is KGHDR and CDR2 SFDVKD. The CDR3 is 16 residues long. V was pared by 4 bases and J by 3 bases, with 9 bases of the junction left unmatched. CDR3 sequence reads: CATSDPGQGREETQYF. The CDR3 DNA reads TGTGCCACCAGTGACCCTGGACAGGGTAGAGAAGAGACCCAGTACTTC.

CDR3 sequence reads: CASSEREGRETQYF. The CDR3 nucleotides read TGTGCCAGTAGTGAGCGGGAGGGCCGCGAGACCCAGTACTTC. This sequence joins TRBV19 and TRBJ2-5, with TRBD2 matching over 10 bases. The length of the CDR3 is 14 residues. Losses at the gene ends were 5 bases for V and 5 bases for J; bases not matched to a gene: 5. Germline assignment: CDR1 LNHDA and CDR2 SQIVND (reference sequence).

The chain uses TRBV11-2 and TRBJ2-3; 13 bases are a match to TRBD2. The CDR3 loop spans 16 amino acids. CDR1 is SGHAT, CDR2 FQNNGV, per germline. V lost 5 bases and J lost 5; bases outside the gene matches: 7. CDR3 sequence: CASSPTSGRALDTQYF. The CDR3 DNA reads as TGTGCCAGCAGCCCCACTAGCGGGAGGGCCCTAGATACGCAGTATTTT.

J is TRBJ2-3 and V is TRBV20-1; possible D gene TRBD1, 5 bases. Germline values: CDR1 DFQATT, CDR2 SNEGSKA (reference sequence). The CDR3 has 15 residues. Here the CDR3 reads CIWGQAPGLADTQYF. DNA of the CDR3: TGCATCTGGGGCCAGGCACCGGGCCTGGCAGATACGCAGTATTTT.

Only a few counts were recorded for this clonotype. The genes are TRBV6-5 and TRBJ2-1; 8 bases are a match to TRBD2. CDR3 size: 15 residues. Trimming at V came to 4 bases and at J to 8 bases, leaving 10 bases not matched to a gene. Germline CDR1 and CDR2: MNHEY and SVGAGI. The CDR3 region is CASSSPGLGIHEQFF. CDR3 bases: TGTGCCAGCAGTTCACCGGGACTAGGCATCCATGAGCAGTTCTTC.

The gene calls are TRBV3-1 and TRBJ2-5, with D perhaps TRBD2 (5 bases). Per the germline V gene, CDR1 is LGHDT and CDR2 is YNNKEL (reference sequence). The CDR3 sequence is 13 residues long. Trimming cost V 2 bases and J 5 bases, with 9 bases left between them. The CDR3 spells CASSQLRRETQYF. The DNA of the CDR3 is TGTGCCAGCAGCCAACTGCGGAGGGAGACCCAGTACTTC.

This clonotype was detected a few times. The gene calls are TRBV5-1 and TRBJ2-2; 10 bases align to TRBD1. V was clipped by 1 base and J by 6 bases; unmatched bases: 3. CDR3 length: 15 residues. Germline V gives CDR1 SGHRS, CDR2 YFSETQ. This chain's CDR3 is CASSLSGQGSGELFF. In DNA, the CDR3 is TGCGCCAGCAGCTTGTCGGGACAGGGGTCCGGGGAGCTGTTTTTT.

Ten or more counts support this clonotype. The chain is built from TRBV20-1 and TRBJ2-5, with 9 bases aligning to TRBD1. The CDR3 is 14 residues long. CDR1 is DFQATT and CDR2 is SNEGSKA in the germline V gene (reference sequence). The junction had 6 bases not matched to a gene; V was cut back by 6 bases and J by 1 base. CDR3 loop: CSANRGHLQETQYF. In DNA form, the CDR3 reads TGCAGTGCGAACAGGGGGCATCTCCAAGAGACCCAGTACTTC.

The CDR3 nucleotides are TGTGCCAGCTCACCGATGGGTCCTCCCGGGGAGCTGTTTTTT. This gives the protein CASSPMGPPGELFF. The chain has TRBV18 and TRBJ2-2, with no clear D. The germline CDR1 and CDR2 sequences are KGHSH and LQKENI. With 3 bases removed from V and 6 bases from J, the gap between germline ends came to 11 bases. This CDR3 comprises 14 residues.